This T cell receptor (beta chain) derives from a study of blood T cell repertoires in COVID-19. Study information: Researchers got acute and convalescent COVID-19 samples from the United States, Italy and Spain. Sample material is recorded as cDNA or gDNA derived from T cells, B-cell-depleted T cells, or PBMCs.

The ends lost 4 bases at V and 9 bases at J; junction bases unmatched: 4. CDR1 and CDR2 (germline): LNHDA, SQIVND (reference sequence). The length of the CDR3 is 13 residues. Original analysis: Estimation of nucleated cell counts was performed using reference gene primer amplification. Libraries were prepared by immunoSEQ multiplex PCR; TCRdb keeps only in-frame clonotypes and omits some of them. The DNA was the basis for D and trimming; V, J and clone size are from that table. Of some 70,000 clones in the sample, 70% to 90% were seen once. Sequencing used peripheral blood. This chain uses TRBV19 with TRBJ1-5; 9 nucleotides line up with TRBD1. The origin of this receptor is an older woman with acute or convalescent COVID-19. In DNA form, the CDR3 reads TGTGCCAGTAGTACGGGACAGGGTTTGCCCCAGCATTTT. Translated: CASSTGQGLPQHF.